A single sample gave rise to the 2 T cell receptor beta chains below, sequenced in a study of regulatory T cells in long-lasting Graves disease. CDR3 regions were amplified by Arm-PCR using iRepertoire HTBI primers to build TCR beta libraries. TCRdb ran MiXCR on the multiplex PCR reads and lists one entry per CDR3 protein. The table shows a few hundred thousand distinct CDR3 sequences, with about 10% occurring only once. Time point indicated: newly diagnosed GD, antithyroid drugs for less than 3 months. The TCR library was prepared using RNA isolated from PBMCs. This sample was shared with a second study, whose subject was T cells in Graves' hyperthyroidism and ophthalmopathy.

The material sequenced was peripheral blood mononuclear cells (PBMCs), taken at new diagnosis, from a patient treated with antithyroid drugs. The receptors stem from a woman aged 18-29 years with Graves disease.

This clonotype was seen many times. The chain carries TRBV7-9 and TRBJ2-1; TRBD1 matches 7 bases. The CDR3 totals 14 residues. V was pared by 4 bases and J by 7 bases, with 7 bases of the junction left unmatched. In germline, CDR1 is SEHNR, CDR2 FQNEAQ (reference sequence). CDR3 protein: CASSSTGRWNEQFF. CDR3 sequence (DNA): TGTGCCAGCAGCTCGACAGGGCGGTGGAATGAGCAGTTCTTC.

In its sample, this clonotype was seen many times. This rearrangement joins TRBV12-3 or TRBV12-4 to TRBJ1-1; D not resolved. The CDR3 totals 14 residues. The germline V and J ends were trimmed by 1 base and 1 base, with 7 bases remaining between them. The CDR3 nucleotides are TGTGCCAGCAGTTTAGGGACCTCGAACACTGAAGCTTTCTTT. Amino acids: CASSLGTSNTEAFF.